This TCR beta chain was profiled in a study of identifying expanded T cells in peripheral blood. The germline V gene encodes CDR1 MGHRA and CDR2 YSYEKL. V dropped 0 bases and J dropped 2 bases, with 12 bases sitting between them. The CDR3 length is 16 residues. This clone was observed a single time. Assay used: immunoSEQ multiplex PCR; TCRdb lists only in-frame clones, some missing. The sample includes about 110,000 clones, about 87% of them seen just once. This rearrangement joins TRBV4-1 to TRBJ2-3, with D tentatively TRBD2 (7 bases). The TCR comes from a person aged 18 to 69 in good health. The sample comprised blood. The CDR3 loop reads CASSQDRGAVTDTQYF. CDR3 bases: TGCGCCAGCAGCCAAGATCGGGGGGCGGTCACAGATACGCAGTATTTT.